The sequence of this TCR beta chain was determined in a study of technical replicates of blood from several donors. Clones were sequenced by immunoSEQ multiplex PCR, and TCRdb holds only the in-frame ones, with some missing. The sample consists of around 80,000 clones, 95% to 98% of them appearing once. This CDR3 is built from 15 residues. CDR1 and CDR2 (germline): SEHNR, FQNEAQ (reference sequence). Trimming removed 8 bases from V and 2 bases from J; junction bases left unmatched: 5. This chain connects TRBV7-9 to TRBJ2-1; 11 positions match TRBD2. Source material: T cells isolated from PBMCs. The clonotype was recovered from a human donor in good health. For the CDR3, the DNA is TGTGCCAGCTCCCTAGCGGGAGGCCCCTACAATGAGCAGTTCTTC. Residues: CASSLAGGPYNEQFF.